This TCR beta chain originates from a study of T-cell memory formation after mild COVID-19. Turning to the study itself: The study found TCR clusters largely donor specific. Regarding the study as a whole: Mainly in CM and EM were contracting CD4+ clones; CD8+ were in EMRA. For second-wave clones that peaked at day 37, SARS-CoV-2 specificity went unverified.

After 5'RACE with constant-segment primers, TCR alpha and TCR beta cDNA libraries carrying sample barcodes and UMIs were obtained. TCRdb fed the 5' RACE reads into MiXCR, producing one record per CDR3 protein. The table shows 250,000 to 300,000 distinct CDR3 sequences, with 16% occurring only once. On this clonotype itself: The antigen is undetermined.

With 4 bases clipped from V and 4 bases from J, the junction kept 7 bases outside the gene matches. The CDR3 is 15 residues long. CDR1 is LGHNA, CDR2 YSLEER, per germline. This receptor was taken from a man younger than 35 who had mild COVID-19 (a few samples of this study predate the infection). Cell type and time point are not known. J is TRBJ1-1 and V is TRBV4-3, with TRBD1 identical over 9 bases. The sequencing sample was made of PBMCs or a T cell subset sorted from them (not recorded which). The DNA for the CDR3 is TGCGCCAGCAGCCCGGGACAGGGAAGGAGCACTGAAGCTTTCTTT. It specifies CASSPGQGRSTEAFF.